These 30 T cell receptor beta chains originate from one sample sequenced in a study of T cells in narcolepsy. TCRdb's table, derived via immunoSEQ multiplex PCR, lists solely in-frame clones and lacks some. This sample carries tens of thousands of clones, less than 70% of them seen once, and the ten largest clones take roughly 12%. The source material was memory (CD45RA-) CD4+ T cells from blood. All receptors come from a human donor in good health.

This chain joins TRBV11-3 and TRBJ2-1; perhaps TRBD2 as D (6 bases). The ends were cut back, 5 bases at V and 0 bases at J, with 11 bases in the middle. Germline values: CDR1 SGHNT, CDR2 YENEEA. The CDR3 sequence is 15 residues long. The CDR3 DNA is TGTGCCAGCAGCCTGGATAGCGGCTCCTACAATGAGCAGTTCTTC. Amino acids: CASSLDSGSYNEQFF.

The CDR3, as DNA: TGTGCCAGCAGCGCAAGAGGGGGTGCGACGCTCCGATCTGGTGGCTACACCTTC. It translates to CASSARGGATLRSGGYTF. This sequence joins TRBV2 and TRBJ1-2; weak D call: TRBD1 (6 bases). Trimming removed 6 bases from V and 7 bases from J, with 30 bases in between. Germline loops: CDR1 SNHLY, CDR2 FYNNEI. The length of the CDR3 is 18 residues.

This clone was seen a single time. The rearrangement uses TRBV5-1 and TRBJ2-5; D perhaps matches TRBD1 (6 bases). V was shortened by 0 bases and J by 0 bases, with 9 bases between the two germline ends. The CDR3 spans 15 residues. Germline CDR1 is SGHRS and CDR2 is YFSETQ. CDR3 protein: CASSLGTEYQETQYF. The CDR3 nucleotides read TGCGCCAGCAGCTTGGGGACAGAGTACCAAGAGACCCAGTACTTC.

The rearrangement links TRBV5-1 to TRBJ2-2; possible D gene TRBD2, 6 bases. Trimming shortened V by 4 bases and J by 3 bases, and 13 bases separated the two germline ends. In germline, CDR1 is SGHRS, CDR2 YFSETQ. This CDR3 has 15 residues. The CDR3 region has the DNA TGCGCCAGCAGCCCGGGACTTAAGTACACCGGGGAGCTGTTTTTT. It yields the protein CASSPGLKYTGELFF.

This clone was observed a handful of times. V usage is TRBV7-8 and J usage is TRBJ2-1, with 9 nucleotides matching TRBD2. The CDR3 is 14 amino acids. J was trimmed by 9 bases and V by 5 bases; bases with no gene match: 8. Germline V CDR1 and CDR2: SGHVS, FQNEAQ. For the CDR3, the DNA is TGTGCCAGCAGCGGCGGGGGGGCAGATCTTGAGCAGTTCTTC. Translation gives CASSGGGADLEQFF.

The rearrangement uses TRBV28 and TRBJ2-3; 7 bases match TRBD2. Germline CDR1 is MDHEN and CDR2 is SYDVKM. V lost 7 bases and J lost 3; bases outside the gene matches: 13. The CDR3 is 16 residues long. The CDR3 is CASKPTSSLLTDTQYF. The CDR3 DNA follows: TGTGCCAGCAAGCCGACTAGCAGCCTTTTGACAGATACGCAGTATTTT. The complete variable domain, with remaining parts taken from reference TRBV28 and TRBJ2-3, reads DVKVTQSSRYLVKRTGEKVFLECVQDMDHENMFWYRQDPGLGLRLIYFSYDVKMKEKGDIPEGYSVSREKKERFSLILESASTNQTSMYLCASKPTSSLLTDTQYFGPGTRLTVL.

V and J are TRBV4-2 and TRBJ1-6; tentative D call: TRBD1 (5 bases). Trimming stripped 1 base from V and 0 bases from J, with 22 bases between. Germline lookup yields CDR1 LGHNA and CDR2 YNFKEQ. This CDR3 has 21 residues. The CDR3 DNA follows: TGTGCCAGCAGCCAAGTTCGCACGGGTGGGCGGGGCGGCTCCTATAATTCACCCCTCCACTTT. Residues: CASSQVRTGGRGGSYNSPLHF.

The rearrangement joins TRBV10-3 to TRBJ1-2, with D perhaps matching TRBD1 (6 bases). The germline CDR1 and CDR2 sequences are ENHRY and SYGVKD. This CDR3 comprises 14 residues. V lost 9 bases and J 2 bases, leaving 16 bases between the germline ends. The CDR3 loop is CAIRGGQGNYGYTF. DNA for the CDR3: TGTGCCATAAGAGGTGGTCAGGGGAACTATGGCTACACCTTC.

CDR3 residues: CASSLAGTRTYEQYF. As DNA, the CDR3 is TGCGCCAGCAGCCTCGCCGGGACTAGAACCTACGAGCAGTACTTC. This rearrangement joins TRBV4-1 to TRBJ2-7, with 8 nucleotides matching TRBD2. CDR1 and CDR2 (germline): MGHRA, YSYEKL. The V and J ends lost 4 bases and 2 bases, in that order; junction bases with no gene match: 7. This CDR3 is 15 amino acids long.

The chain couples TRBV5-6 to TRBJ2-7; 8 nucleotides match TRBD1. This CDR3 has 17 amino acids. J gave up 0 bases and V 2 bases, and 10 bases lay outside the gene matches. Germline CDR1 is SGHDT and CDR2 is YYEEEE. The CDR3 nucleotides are TGTGCCAGCAGCTTAGGGGACAGGAGACTGCACTCCTACGAGCAGTACTTC. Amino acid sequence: CASSLGDRRLHSYEQYF.

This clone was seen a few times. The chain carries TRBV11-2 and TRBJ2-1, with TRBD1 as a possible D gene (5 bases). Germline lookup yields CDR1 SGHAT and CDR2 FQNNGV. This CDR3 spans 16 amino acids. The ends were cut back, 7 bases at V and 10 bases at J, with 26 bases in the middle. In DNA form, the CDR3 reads TGTGCCAGCACCCAAGGCGCCAGGGTCGAATACAGGGAGCAGTTCTTC. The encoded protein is CASTQGARVEYREQFF.

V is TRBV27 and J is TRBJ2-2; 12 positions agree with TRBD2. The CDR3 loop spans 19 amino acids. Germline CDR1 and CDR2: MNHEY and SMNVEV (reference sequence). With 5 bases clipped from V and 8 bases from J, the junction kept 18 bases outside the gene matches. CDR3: CASSPDLNLAGGRLGELFF. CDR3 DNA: TGTGCCAGCAGTCCCGACCTCAATCTAGCGGGGGGGCGGCTTGGGGAGCTGTTTTTT.

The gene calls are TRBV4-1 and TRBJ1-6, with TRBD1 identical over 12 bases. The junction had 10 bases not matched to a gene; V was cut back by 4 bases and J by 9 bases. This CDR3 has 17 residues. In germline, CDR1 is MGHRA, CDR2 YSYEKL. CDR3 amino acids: CASSLVPGQGAISPLHF. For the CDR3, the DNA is TGCGCCAGCAGCCTTGTACCGGGACAGGGGGCGATTTCACCCCTCCACTTT.

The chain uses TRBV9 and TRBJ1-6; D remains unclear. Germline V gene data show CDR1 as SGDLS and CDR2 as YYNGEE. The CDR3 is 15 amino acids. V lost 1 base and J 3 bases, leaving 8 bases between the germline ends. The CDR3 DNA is TGTGCCAGCAGCGTAAATGGGGACTATAATTCACCCCTCCACTTT. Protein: CASSVNGDYNSPLHF.

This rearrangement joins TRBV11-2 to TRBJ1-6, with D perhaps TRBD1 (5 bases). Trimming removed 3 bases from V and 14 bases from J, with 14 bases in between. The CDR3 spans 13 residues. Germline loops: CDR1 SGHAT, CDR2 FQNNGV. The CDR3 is CASSLGVLGTLHF. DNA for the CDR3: TGTGCCAGCAGCTTGGGGGTTCTCGGGACCCTCCACTTT.

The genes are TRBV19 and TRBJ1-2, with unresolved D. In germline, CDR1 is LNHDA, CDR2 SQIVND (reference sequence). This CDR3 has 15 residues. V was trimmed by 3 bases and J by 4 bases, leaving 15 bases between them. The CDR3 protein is CASSMLPGSLYGYTF. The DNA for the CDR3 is TGTGCCAGTAGTATGTTACCTGGCTCGCTCTATGGCTACACCTTC.

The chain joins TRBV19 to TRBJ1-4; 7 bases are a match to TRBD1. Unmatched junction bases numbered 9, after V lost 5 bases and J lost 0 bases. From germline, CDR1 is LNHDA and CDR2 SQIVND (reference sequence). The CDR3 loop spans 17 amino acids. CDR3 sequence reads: CASSLWRGPATNEKLFF. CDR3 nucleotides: TGTGCCAGTAGTCTGTGGAGGGGGCCAGCAACTAATGAAAAACTGTTTTTT.

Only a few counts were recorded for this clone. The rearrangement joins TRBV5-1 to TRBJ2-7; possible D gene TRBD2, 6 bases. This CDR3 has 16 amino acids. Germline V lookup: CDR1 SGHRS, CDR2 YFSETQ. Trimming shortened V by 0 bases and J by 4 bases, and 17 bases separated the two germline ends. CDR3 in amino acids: CASSLELGGAIYEQYF. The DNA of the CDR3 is TGCGCCAGCAGCTTGGAGTTGGGGGGAGCGATTTACGAGCAGTACTTC.

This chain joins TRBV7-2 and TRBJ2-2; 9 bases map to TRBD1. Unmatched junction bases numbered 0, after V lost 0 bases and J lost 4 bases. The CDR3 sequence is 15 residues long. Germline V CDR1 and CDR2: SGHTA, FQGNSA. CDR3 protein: CASSLAGQGTGELFF. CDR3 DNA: TGTGCCAGCAGCTTAGCGGGACAGGGCACCGGGGAGCTGTTTTTT.

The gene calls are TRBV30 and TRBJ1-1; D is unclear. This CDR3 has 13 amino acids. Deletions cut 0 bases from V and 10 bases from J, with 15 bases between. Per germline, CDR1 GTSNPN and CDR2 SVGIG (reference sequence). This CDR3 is CAWSVGQATAAFF. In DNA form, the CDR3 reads TGTGCCTGGAGTGTGGGCCAGGCCACGGCAGCTTTCTTT.

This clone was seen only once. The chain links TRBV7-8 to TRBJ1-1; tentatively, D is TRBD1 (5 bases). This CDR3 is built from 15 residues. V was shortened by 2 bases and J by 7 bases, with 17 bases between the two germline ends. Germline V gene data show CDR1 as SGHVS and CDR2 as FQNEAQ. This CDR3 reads CASSLNLAGGSEAFF. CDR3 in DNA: TGTGCCAGCAGCTTAAATTTGGCGGGGGGAAGTGAAGCTTTCTTT.

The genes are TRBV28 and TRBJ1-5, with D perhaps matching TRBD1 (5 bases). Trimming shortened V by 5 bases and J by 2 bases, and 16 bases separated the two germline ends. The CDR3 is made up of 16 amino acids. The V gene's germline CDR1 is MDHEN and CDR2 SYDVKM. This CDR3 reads CASSVAGFSGNQPQHF. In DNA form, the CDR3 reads TGTGCCAGCAGTGTGGCAGGGTTTTCTGGCAATCAGCCCCAGCATTTT.

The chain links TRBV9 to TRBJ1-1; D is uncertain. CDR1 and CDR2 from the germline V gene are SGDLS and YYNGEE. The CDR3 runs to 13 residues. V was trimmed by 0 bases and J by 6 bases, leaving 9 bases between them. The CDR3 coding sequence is TGTGCCAGCAGCGTAGGAGGGATCGCTGAAGCTTTCTTT. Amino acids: CASSVGGIAEAFF.

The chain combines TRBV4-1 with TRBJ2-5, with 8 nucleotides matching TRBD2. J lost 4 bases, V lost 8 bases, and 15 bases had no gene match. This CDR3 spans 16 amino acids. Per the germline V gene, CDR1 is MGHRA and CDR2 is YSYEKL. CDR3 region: CASRPLWSGSIETQYF. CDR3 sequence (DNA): TGCGCCAGCCGGCCCCTGTGGAGCGGGAGTATAGAGACCCAGTACTTC.

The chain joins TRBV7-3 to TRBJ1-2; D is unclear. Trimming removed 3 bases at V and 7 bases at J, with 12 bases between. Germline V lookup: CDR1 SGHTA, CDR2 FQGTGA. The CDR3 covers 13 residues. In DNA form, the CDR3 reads TGTGCCAGCAGCTTGGAAGACGGACTTGGCTACACCTTC. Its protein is CASSLEDGLGYTF.

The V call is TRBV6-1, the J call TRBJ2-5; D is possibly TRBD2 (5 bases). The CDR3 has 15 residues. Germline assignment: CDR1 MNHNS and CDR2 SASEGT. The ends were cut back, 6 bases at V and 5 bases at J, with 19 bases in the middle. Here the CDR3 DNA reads TGTGCCAGCAGGCGAAAACTAGAGTCGGTGGAGACCCAGTACTTC. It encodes CASRRKLESVETQYF.

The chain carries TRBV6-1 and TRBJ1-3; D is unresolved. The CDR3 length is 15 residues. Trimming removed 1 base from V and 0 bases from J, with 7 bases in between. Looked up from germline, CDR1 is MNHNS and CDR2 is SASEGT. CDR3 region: CASSEGRASGNTIYF. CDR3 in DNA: TGTGCCAGCAGTGAAGGACGGGCCTCTGGAAACACCATATATTTT.

CDR3 amino acids: CASLRDRPSDTQYF. The CDR3 coding sequence is TGCGCCAGCCTCCGGGACAGGCCGTCGGATACGCAGTATTTT. V is TRBV5-1 and J is TRBJ2-3; 8 nucleotides match TRBD1. Germline values: CDR1 SGHRS, CDR2 YFSETQ. The J segment lost 6 bases and the V segment lost 7 bases, leaving 10 bases of the junction unmatched. There are 14 residues in the CDR3.

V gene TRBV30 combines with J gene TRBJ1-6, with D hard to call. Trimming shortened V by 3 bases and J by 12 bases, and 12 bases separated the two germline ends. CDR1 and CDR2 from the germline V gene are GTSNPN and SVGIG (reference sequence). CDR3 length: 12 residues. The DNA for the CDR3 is TGTGCCTGGAGACGGTCCTCGGGACCCCTCCACTTT. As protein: CAWRRSSGPLHF.

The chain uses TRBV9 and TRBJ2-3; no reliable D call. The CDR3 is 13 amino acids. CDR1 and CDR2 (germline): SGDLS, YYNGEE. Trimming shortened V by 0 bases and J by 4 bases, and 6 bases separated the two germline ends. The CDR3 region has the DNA TGTGCCAGCAGCGTAGGTCCACCAGATACGCAGTATTTT. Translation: CASSVGPPDTQYF.